The 8 T cell receptor beta chains below all came from one sample that was sequenced in a study of OX40 agonist ivuxolimab in advanced cancers. Assay used: immunoSEQ multiplex PCR; TCRdb lists only in-frame clones, some missing. The sample has tens of thousands of clones, more than 85% seen once. The specimen comprised CD4+ or CD8+ T cells sorted from blood, sampled in a trial of the OX40 agonist ivuxolimab. The receptor source for this set is an adult with an advanced solid tumor such as melanoma, head and neck, liver or kidney cancer.

V usage is TRBV4-1 and J usage is TRBJ1-5; D is undetermined. Per germline, CDR1 MGHRA and CDR2 YSYEKL. CDR3 length equals 14 residues. V was trimmed by 1 base and J by 4 bases, leaving 8 bases between them. The CDR3 sequence: CASSQGYGNQPQHF. For the CDR3, the DNA is TGCGCCAGCAGCCAAGGGTACGGGAATCAGCCCCAGCATTTT.

This clone was observed a single time. The chain carries TRBV11-1 and TRBJ2-7, with 9 bases matching TRBD2. Germline-derived CDR1 and CDR2 are SGHAT and FQDESV (reference sequence). This CDR3 comprises 14 residues. V was pared by 2 bases and J by 7 bases, with 6 bases of the junction left unmatched. The CDR3, as DNA: TGTGCCAGCAGCTTAAATCTAGCGGGGAGGGAGCAGTACTTC. Translation: CASSLNLAGREQYF. The full variable domain, in which reference TRBV11-1 and TRBJ2-7 provide the parts outside the CDR3, is EAEVAQSPRYKITEKSQAVAFWCDPISGHATLYWYRQILGQGPELLVQFQDESVVDDSQLPKDRFSAERLKGVDSTLKIQPAELGDSAMYLCASSLNLAGREQYFGPGTRLTVT.

Points on this clone: Other DNA variants within this sample encode the same CDR3. The V gene is TRBV5-4, the J gene TRBJ2-1; TRBD2 agrees at 9 bases. With 2 bases clipped from V and 4 bases from J, the junction kept 4 bases outside the gene matches. The CDR3 length is 15 residues. Germline V gene lookup returns CDR1 SGHNT and CDR2 YYREEE (reference sequence). The CDR3 here is CASSFVAGEYNEQFF. The CDR3, as DNA: TGTGCCAGCAGCTTTGTAGCGGGGGAGTACAATGAGCAGTTCTTC.

This clone was detected once. The rearrangement uses TRBV18 and TRBJ1-1; TRBD1 is a possible D gene (5 bases). V was trimmed by 6 bases and J by 4 bases, leaving 12 bases between them. Germline CDR1 KGHSH, CDR2 LQKENI. This CDR3 contains 13 residues. As DNA, the CDR3 is TGTGCCAGCTCCCGGGGGGAGATCACTGAAGCTTTCTTT. It encodes CASSRGEITEAFF. Together with reference TRBV18 and TRBJ1-1, the CDR3 gives the full variable domain: NAGVMQNPRHLVRRRGQEARLRCSPMKGHSHVYWYRQLPEEGLKFMVYLQKENIIDESGMPKERFSAEFPKEGPSILRIQQVVRGDSAAYFCASSRGEITEAFFGQGTRLTVV.

CDR3 DNA sequence: TGTGCCAGCAGTGACGGACAGGGGAATGAAAAACTGTTTTTT. It yields the protein CASSDGQGNEKLFF. This chain joins TRBV2 and TRBJ1-4; 9 nucleotides match TRBD1. V was clipped by 3 bases and J by 5 bases; unmatched bases: 1. Germline loops: CDR1 SNHLY, CDR2 FYNNEI. The CDR3 has 14 residues.

This clone appeared a single time. This rearrangement joins TRBV7-9 to TRBJ2-2; 7 positions agree with TRBD2. J was trimmed by 7 bases and V by 7 bases; bases with no gene match: 6. CDR1 and CDR2 (germline): SEHNR, FQNEAQ (reference sequence). The CDR3 spans 13 residues. CDR3 DNA sequence: TGTGCCAGCACTTCCATAGCGGGCGGGGAGCTGTTTTTT. This codes for CASTSIAGGELFF. Combining the CDR3 with reference TRBV7-9 and TRBJ2-2 gives the whole variable domain DTGVSQNPRHKITKRGQNVTFRCDPISEHNRLYWYRQTLGQGPEFLTYFQNEAQLEKSRLLSDRFSAERPKGSFSTLEIQRTEQGDSAMYLCASTSIAGGELFFGEGSRLTVL.

This clone showed up just a few times. The chain combines TRBV6-1 with TRBJ2-7; 7 bases fit TRBD1. With V trimmed by 7 bases and J by 2 bases, 5 bases remained unmatched. The CDR3 extends over 13 amino acids. Germline V gene lookup returns CDR1 MNHNS and CDR2 SASEGT. The CDR3 DNA reads as TGTGCCAGCACTCCCGGGACAGCCTACGAGCAGTACTTC. It is translated as CASTPGTAYEQYF.

In its sample, this clone was seen once. The chain has TRBV27 and TRBJ2-7; possible D gene TRBD2, 5 bases. Trimming shortened V by 4 bases and J by 5 bases, and 9 bases separated the two germline ends. The CDR3 covers 12 residues. Germline CDR1 MNHEY, CDR2 SMNVEV (reference sequence). CDR3 sequence reads: CASSSSGNEQYF. As DNA, the CDR3 is TGTGCCAGCAGTTCCTCGGGGAACGAGCAGTACTTC.